The entry below gives a single T cell receptor beta chain sequence along with its context. TCRdb keeps only in-frame clones here, not all; method: immunoSEQ multiplex PCR. The sample holds about 110,000 clones; roughly 88% are singletons and the top ten take 3.5% to 4.5%. The sample belongs to a study of control samples from healthy donors and cancer patients. This CDR3 spans 12 amino acids. V lost 4 bases, J lost 7 bases, and 10 bases lay in between. Germline assignment: CDR1 LGHDT and CDR2 YNNKEL (reference sequence). Sequenced input: PBMCs. The clonotype comes from a woman aged 55-70 years with lung cancer. The chain is built from TRBV3-1 (or the pseudogene TRBV3-2) and TRBJ1-2; D might be TRBD1 (5 bases). CDR3: CASSPPGFGYTF. CDR3 coding DNA: TGTGCCAGCAGCCCCCCAGGGTTTGGCTACACCTTC.